The following is a TCR beta chain sequence with its context. Its antigen is still unknown. This record comes from a study of T cells in Graves' hyperthyroidism and ophthalmopathy. Findings and caveats of the study: Blood held most thyroid clonotypes expanded above 0.001 frequency.

It was RNA transcripts that yielded the amplified TCR beta CDR3 regions. The HTBI primer set served for first-round RT-PCR of the TCR CDR3. MiXCR, run by TCRdb on the multiplex PCR reads, gives a single entry per CDR3 protein. The sample holds about 500,000 distinct CDR3 sequences, around 50% seen once. Germline V gene lookup returns CDR1 SGHRS and CDR2 YFSETQ. Trimming took 2 bases from V and 0 from J, leaving 9 bases between them. The CDR3 is made up of 16 amino acids. Exclusion criteria comprised uncontrolled infection, other autoimmune disease, pregnancy or lactation. Sequencing used peripheral blood or thyroid tissue (not recorded which). The genes are TRBV5-1 and TRBJ2-6; weak D call: TRBD2 (6 bases). This receptor was taken from an adult woman with Graves' disease, either hyperthyroidism or ophthalmopathy (not recorded which). CDR3 bases: TGCGCCAGCAGCTTACGGGGGATCTCTGGGGCCAACGTCCTGACTTTC. It codes for CASSLRGISGANVLTF.